One sample yielded the 5 T cell receptor beta chains listed below, sequenced in a study of tumor-infiltrating lymphocytes in primary liver carcinoma. Co-extraction yielded RNA and DNA from about 20-30 mg of unsorted bulk tissue. cDNA specific to TCR beta was made from approximately 0.55 ug of total RNA, with a constant-region primer employed for priming. Slightly modified ARM-PCR, run as three nested multiplex PCR rounds, produced the TCR beta libraries. A C-beta reverse primer was combined with TRBV1-TRBV30 forward primers in the first two PCR rounds, and each round had around 11 cycles. TCRdb re-called the multiplex PCR reads through MiXCR, storing one row per CDR3 protein. Of roughly 86,000 distinct CDR3 sequences listed, less than 70% are singletons. The source material was tumor-adjacent normal liver tissue. The receptor set was obtained from a man aged 35 to 55 with primary liver carcinoma and hepatitis B virus infection.

As to this clonotype: At one end the junction does not follow the germline gene, possibly because of a read error. The rearrangement joins TRBV11-2 to TRBJ2-7; D remains ambiguous. The germline gives CDR1 SGHAT, CDR2 FQNNGV. CDR3 length: 15 amino acids. The DNA for the CDR3 is TGTGCCAGTAGCCTACCTGTGGGAATATCCTACGTGCAGTACTTC. Translation gives CASSLPVGISYVQYF.

In regard to this clonotype: This is likely a read error, given that the CDR3 carries no conserved phenylalanine or tryptophan at its end. In DNA, the CDR3 is TGTGCCAGCAGCTGGAGACAGGGTATCCGCAACGAGCAGTACCTC. Protein sequence: CASSWRQGIRNEQYL. This rearrangement joins TRBV11-2 to TRBJ2-7; 7 bases agree with TRBD1. The CDR3 extends over 15 amino acids. The V segment lost 4 bases and the J segment 5 bases; nucleotides outside the gene matches: 11. CDR1 and CDR2 from the germline V gene are SGHAT and FQNNGV.

This sequence joins TRBV5-1 and TRBJ2-1; D possibly corresponds to TRBD2 (6 bases). The CDR3 loop spans 16 amino acids. The germline V and J ends were trimmed by 2 bases and 0 bases, with 12 bases remaining between them. The germline V gene encodes CDR1 SGHRS and CDR2 YFSETQ. CDR3 amino acids: CASSLEPGDSYNEQFF. The DNA of the CDR3 is TGCGCCAGCAGCTTAGAGCCGGGAGACTCCTACAATGAGCAGTTCTTC.

The chain couples TRBV25-1 to TRBJ2-5, with D unresolved. Trimming took off 3 bases at V and 4 bases at J, with 15 bases between the two ends. The CDR3 has 15 amino acids. CDR1 and CDR2 (germline): MGHDK, SYGVNS. As DNA, the CDR3 is TGTGCCAGCAGTGATGGGTTGCACAGACTAGAGACCCAGTACTTC. This translates into CASSDGLHRLETQYF.

As to this clonotype: One end of the junction varies from germline; a read error may be responsible. CDR3 nucleotide sequence: TGTGCCAGCAGCTTTGGAGCAGGGGACTATGGTTACACATTC. Translation: CASSFGAGDYGYTF. The rearrangement links TRBV11-2 to TRBJ1-2; the D gene is possibly TRBD1 (6 bases). The CDR3 has 14 amino acids. The germline CDR1 and CDR2 sequences are SGHAT and FQNNGV.